The 29 T cell receptor beta chains below were found in one sample sequenced in a study of blood T cells in healthy people across ages. For the second PCR, which ran for roughly 6 to 11 cycles, a sample-barcoded 5' primer and a J-beta primer mix were used. From the 5' RACE reads, TCRdb called clonotypes with MiXCR, one entry per CDR3 protein. The sample shows 600,000 to 850,000 distinct CDR3 sequences, more than 20% of them seen only once. This sample was shared with a second study, whose subject was T cells of mothers and their children.

Specimen: blood. The origin of the receptors is a boy younger than 18 in good health.

This chain joins TRBV7-9 and TRBJ2-5; 9 nucleotides match TRBD1. Germline-derived CDR1 and CDR2 are SEHNR and FQNEAQ (reference sequence). V lost 5 bases, J lost 2 bases, and 6 bases stayed unmatched. This CDR3 has 15 amino acids. DNA of the CDR3: TGTGCCAGCAGCGCGAACAGGGGGCAACAAGAGACCCAGTACTTC. It yields the protein CASSANRGQQETQYF.

This sequence joins TRBV20-1 and TRBJ2-1; the match to TRBD2 covers 7 bases. The J call may be wrong; the DNA end is better matched by TRBJ2-5. Germline CDR1 reads DFQATT; CDR2 reads SNEGSKA (reference sequence). The CDR3 contains 13 residues. The CDR3 DNA reads TGCAGTGCTATCTCTAGCGGATCGGAGACCCAGTACTTC. Protein product: CSAISSGSETQYF.

This chain connects TRBV7-9 to TRBJ2-1, with D unresolved. With 2 bases removed from V and 4 bases from J, the gap between germline ends came to 6 bases. Germline CDR1 SEHNR, CDR2 FQNEAQ (reference sequence). The CDR3 covers 13 residues. The CDR3 here is CASSLPAYNEQFF. The CDR3 DNA is TGTGCCAGCAGCTTACCAGCGTACAATGAGCAGTTCTTC. The whole variable domain, filled in from reference TRBV7-9 and TRBJ2-1, reads DTGVSQNPRHKITKRGQNVTFRCDPISEHNRLYWYRQTLGQGPEFLTYFQNEAQLEKSRLLSDRFSAERPKGSFSTLEIQRTEQGDSAMYLCASSLPAYNEQFFGPGTRLTVL.

This clonotype was detected a few times. The V and J genes are TRBV2 and TRBJ2-1; 13 bases match TRBD2. Germline loops: CDR1 SNHLY, CDR2 FYNNEI. The V and J ends lost 3 bases and 10 bases, in that order; junction bases with no gene match: 12. CDR3 length equals 17 residues. Here the CDR3 reads CASSESRRLAGGGEQFF. For the CDR3, the DNA is TGTGCCAGCAGTGAGTCGAGGAGACTAGCGGGAGGTGGCGAGCAGTTCTTC.

This clonotype was seen ten or more times. This chain uses TRBV4-1 with TRBJ2-5, with D unclear. Trimming pared 6 bases from V and 6 bases from J, leaving 20 bases between. The CDR3 runs to 15 residues. The germline gives CDR1 MGHRA, CDR2 YSYEKL. The DNA of the CDR3 is TGCGCCAGCAGTTCACTTAATAGAAGTTTAAAGACCCAGTACTTC. Translating gives CASSSLNRSLKTQYF.

The chain employs TRBV9 and TRBJ2-5; 8 positions agree with TRBD1. V gave up 3 bases and J gave up 5 bases; unmatched junction bases: 12. Per germline, CDR1 SGDLS and CDR2 YYNGEE. This CDR3 contains 16 residues. CDR3 bases: TGTGCCAGCAGCGAGATGGACAGGGTGGGAAGGGAGACCCAGTACTTC. Translation: CASSEMDRVGRETQYF.

The chain uses TRBV29-1 and TRBJ2-5; D unclear. The end of the DNA aligns better with TRBJ2-1, so the J call may be wrong. This CDR3 is 10 amino acids long. Germline V CDR1 and CDR2: SQVTM, ANQGSEA. CDR3 protein: CSVVYYEQFF. The CDR3 nucleotides are TGCAGCGTTGTTTATTATGAGCAGTTCTTC.

This clonotype turned up a few times. The V gene is TRBV4-3, the J gene TRBJ2-3; maybe TRBD2 (5 bases). The V end lost 4 bases, the J end lost 4 bases, and 12 bases lay between the germline ends. CDR3 length: 14 amino acids. The V gene's germline CDR1 is LGHNA and CDR2 YSLEER. CDR3 amino acids: CASSRGLPPDTQYF. DNA of the CDR3: TGCGCCAGCAGCCGAGGACTGCCCCCAGATACGCAGTATTTT.

This clonotype was observed a few times. The chain joins TRBV29-1 to TRBJ2-5; 7 nucleotides line up with TRBD1. The J call is uncertain, as TRBJ2-1 better fits the DNA end. The CDR3 loop spans 14 amino acids. Germline V gene data show CDR1 as SQVTM and CDR2 as ANQGSEA. The CDR3 DNA sequence: TGCAGCGTACTAGACAGGGAAGGGCAACATGAGCAGTTCTTC. This sequence encodes CSVLDREGQHEQFF.

This clonotype was counted only a few times. The chain recombines TRBV5-1 with TRBJ1-1; 7 positions agree with TRBD1. V lost 3 bases, J lost 3 bases, and 2 bases stayed unmatched. Germline CDR1 and CDR2: SGHRS and YFSETQ. This CDR3 spans 13 amino acids. CDR3 DNA: TGCGCCAGCAGCTGGACAGGTCACACTGAAGCTTTCTTT. Encoded protein: CASSWTGHTEAFF.

V is TRBV20-1 and J is TRBJ2-5; perhaps TRBD1 as D (6 bases). Germline loops: CDR1 DFQATT, CDR2 SNEGSKA (reference sequence). CDR3 length: 12 amino acids. V was clipped by 2 bases and J by 5 bases, with 9 bases between them. CDR3 in DNA: TGCAGTGCTAGACCCCAGGGGGAGACCCAGTACTTC. The encoded protein is CSARPQGETQYF.

The chain recombines TRBV9 with TRBJ1-3; tentatively, D is TRBD1 (5 bases). The CDR3 consists of 17 residues. V gave up 0 bases and J gave up 3 bases, with 16 bases separating them. Germline assignment: CDR1 SGDLS and CDR2 YYNGEE. The DNA for the CDR3 is TGTGCCAGCAGCGTAGGGGTTACCGCAGGGATTGGAAACACCATATATTTT. Its protein product is CASSVGVTAGIGNTIYF.

This clonotype has more than one count but fewer than ten. The chain employs TRBV2 and TRBJ1-5, with D unresolved. The CDR3 consists of 13 residues. The V gene lost 6 bases and the J gene lost 4 bases, with 10 bases spanning the gap. Germline V gives CDR1 SNHLY, CDR2 FYNNEI. CDR3 coding DNA: TGTGCCAGCAGGGCCTATGTAAATCAGCCCCAGCATTTT. Translation: CASRAYVNQPQHF.

This clonotype has more than one count but fewer than ten. The CDR3 loop reads CASSLVSGTLNYGYTF. The CDR3 DNA follows: TGCGCCAGCAGCTTGGTTTCAGGAACCCTTAACTATGGCTACACCTTC. V is TRBV5-1 and J is TRBJ1-2, with D hard to call. Germline CDR1 reads SGHRS; CDR2 reads YFSETQ. This CDR3 has 16 amino acids. The V and J ends lost 0 bases and 1 base respectively, with 13 bases between them.

This clonotype turned up a few times. This sequence joins TRBV9 and TRBJ2-5; TRBD1 might be the D (6 bases). The better agreement between TRBJ2-1 and the DNA end casts doubt on the J call. Germline CDR1 SGDLS, CDR2 YYNGEE. The CDR3 has 12 amino acids. The chain's CDR3 is CASSGDTQEQFF. The CDR3 nucleotides read TGTGCCAGCAGCGGGGACACCCAGGAGCAGTTCTTC.

This clonotype was counted a few times. This chain uses TRBV9 with TRBJ1-4; D is possibly TRBD1 (5 bases). V was cut by 2 bases and J by 7 bases, with 15 bases left in between. Per germline, CDR1 SGDLS and CDR2 YYNGEE. There are 15 residues in the CDR3. CDR3 sequence: CASSVGPGDVEKLFF. CDR3 DNA sequence: TGTGCCAGCAGCGTGGGACCCGGGGACGTTGAAAAACTGTTTTTT.

In its sample, this clonotype was seen a few times. The chain combines TRBV7-3 with TRBJ2-5, with 8 positions matching TRBD1. With 3 bases clipped from V and 4 bases from J, the junction kept 7 bases outside the gene matches. Germline V gene sequence: CDR1 SGHTA, CDR2 FQGTGA. The CDR3 has 15 residues. DNA for the CDR3: TGTGCCAGCAGCTTGGGGTCGACAGGGGTAGAGACCCAGTACTTC. Its protein product is CASSLGSTGVETQYF.

The V gene is TRBV20-1, the J gene TRBJ2-5; the D is unclear. CDR1 and CDR2 from the germline V gene are DFQATT and SNEGSKA (reference sequence). V was pared by 0 bases and J by 1 base, with 9 bases between. This CDR3 has 14 amino acids. CDR3 DNA sequence: TGCAGTGCTAGAGATCCAGGCCTCCAAGAGACCCAGTACTTC. Translation gives CSARDPGLQETQYF.

This rearrangement joins TRBV27 to TRBJ2-7, with 9 bases identical to TRBD2. V lost 4 bases, J lost 3 bases, and 4 bases stayed unmatched. The CDR3 consists of 14 residues. Germline CDR1 is MNHEY and CDR2 is SMNVEV (reference sequence). The DNA of the CDR3 is TGTGCCAGCAGTTCCCTAGCGGGGCACTACGAGCAGTACTTC. Protein sequence: CASSSLAGHYEQYF.

The J gene is TRBJ2-5, the V gene TRBV6-2 or TRBV6-3; 9 bases match TRBD2. This CDR3 is built from 15 residues. After removal of 2 bases from V and 11 bases from J, the junction contained 12 bases not matched to a gene. The V gene's germline CDR1 is MNHEY and CDR2 SVGEGT. As DNA, the CDR3 is TGTGCCAGCAGTTACCCAGCGGGAGGAGGAGGGGAGCAGTACTTC. Its protein product is CASSYPAGGGGEQYF.

The chain has TRBV7-2 and TRBJ1-1; possibly TRBD1 for D (5 bases). CDR1 is SGHTA, CDR2 FQGNSA, per germline. Trimming took off 0 bases at V and 1 base at J, with 9 bases between the two ends. CDR3 length equals 15 residues. The CDR3 DNA follows: TGTGCCAGCAGCTTAGCGGGAGGGGAGAACACTGAAGCTTTCTTT. This gives the protein CASSLAGGENTEAFF.

This chain links TRBV12-3 or TRBV12-4 with TRBJ2-1; 7 nucleotides agree with TRBD1. This CDR3 contains 15 residues. V gave up 8 bases and J gave up 2 bases; unmatched junction bases: 9. The CDR3 is CASATGEGTYNEQFF. The CDR3 DNA follows: TGTGCCAGCGCCACAGGGGAAGGGACCTACAATGAGCAGTTCTTC.

This sequence joins TRBV7-9 and TRBJ2-1, with D possibly being TRBD1 (6 bases). Germline-derived CDR1 and CDR2 are SEHNR and FQNEAQ (reference sequence). V lost 5 bases to trimming and J lost 6 bases, with 17 bases between them. The CDR3 consists of 15 residues. CDR3 coding DNA: TGTGCCAGCAGCCATACAGGGTATGCTGGCAATGAGCAGTTCTTC. Protein sequence: CASSHTGYAGNEQFF.

This clonotype was seen more than once but under ten times. This chain links TRBV5-5 with TRBJ2-7; TRBD1 or TRBD2 may be the D gene (5 bases each). Trimming took off 2 bases at V and 1 base at J, with 10 bases between the two ends. The CDR3 runs to 14 residues. CDR1 is SGHKS, CDR2 YYEKEE, per germline (reference sequence). CDR3 DNA: TGTGCCAGCAGCTTCGGGGCTGAGTCCTACGAGCAGTACTTC. Translation gives CASSFGAESYEQYF. Full variable domain (rest looked up from reference TRBV5-5 and TRBJ2-7): DAGVTQSPTHLIKTRGQQVTLRCSPISGHKSVSWYQQVLGQGPQFIFQYYEKEERGRGNFPDRFSARQFPNYSSELNVNALLLGDSALYLCASSFGAESYEQYFGPGTRLTVT.

This clonotype has just a few counts. As DNA, the CDR3 is TGTGCCAGCAGCGCCTCCGGGACAGGGGGCAACGAGCAGTACTTC. Encoded protein: CASSASGTGGNEQYF. V and J are TRBV9 and TRBJ2-7; 12 nucleotides line up with TRBD1. The length of the CDR3 is 15 residues. Trimming removed 3 bases from V and 5 bases from J; junction bases left unmatched: 6. From germline, CDR1 is SGDLS and CDR2 YYNGEE.

The genes are TRBV5-1 and TRBJ1-4, with D perhaps matching TRBD1 (5 bases). V dropped 4 bases and J dropped 4 bases, with 14 bases sitting between them. This CDR3 has 15 residues. Germline V lookup: CDR1 SGHRS, CDR2 YFSETQ. This CDR3 reads CASSQSGTDNEKLFF. CDR3 DNA: TGCGCCAGCAGCCAATCCGGGACGGATAATGAAAAACTGTTTTTT.

J is TRBJ1-2 and V is TRBV7-3; 9 bases agree with TRBD1. V gave up 1 base and J gave up 3 bases; unmatched junction bases: 6. This CDR3 is built from 16 residues. Germline CDR1 is SGHTA and CDR2 is FQGTGA. The CDR3 is CASSLSAGTGYYGYTF. For the CDR3, the DNA is TGTGCCAGCAGCTTAAGCGCCGGGACAGGGTACTATGGCTACACCTTC. Full variable domain (remainder filled in from reference TRBV7-3 and TRBJ1-2): GAGVSQTPSNKVTEKGKYVELRCDPISGHTALYWYRQSLGQGPEFLIYFQGTGAADDSGLPNDRFFAVRPEGSVSTLKIQRTERGDSAVYLCASSLSAGTGYYGYTFGSGTRLTVV.

This chain links TRBV7-9 with TRBJ1-2, with TRBD1 identical over 7 bases. This CDR3 has 16 amino acids. Germline V gene lookup returns CDR1 SEHNR and CDR2 FQNEAQ (reference sequence). V trimming: 1 base; J trimming: 5 bases; junction bases outside the gene matches: 10. The CDR3: CASSLGLTGAEYGYTF. Written as DNA, the CDR3 is TGTGCCAGCAGCTTAGGTCTCACAGGGGCGGAATATGGCTACACCTTC. The variable domain in full, with the rest retrieved from reference TRBV7-9 and TRBJ1-2, is DTGVSQNPRHKITKRGQNVTFRCDPISEHNRLYWYRQTLGQGPEFLTYFQNEAQLEKSRLLSDRFSAERPKGSFSTLEIQRTEQGDSAMYLCASSLGLTGAEYGYTFGSGTRLTVV.

This clonotype was counted between two and nine times. This sequence joins TRBV12-3 or TRBV12-4 and TRBJ1-2; TRBD1 aligns across 11 bases. Trimming removed 6 bases from V and 5 bases from J; junction bases left unmatched: 5. This CDR3 is built from 14 residues. The CDR3 loop reads CASRDRGRSYGYTF. The CDR3 nucleotides are TGTGCCAGCAGGGACAGGGGGCGGTCGTATGGCTACACCTTC.